This T cell receptor (beta chain) was profiled in a study of blood T cell repertoires in COVID-19 (TCRdb year 2020). In the study overall: Samples covering the acute and convalescent phases of COVID-19 were provided by collaborators in the United States, Italy and Spain. The material from the prospective study consisted of cDNA or gDNA derived from T cells, B-cell-depleted T cells, or PBMCs. Subjects who had been exposed to COVID-19, were actively infected with it, or had recovered from it provided the deeply sampled blood TCRbeta repertoires that made up the dataset. The repertoires were released in a freely available public database intended as a resource for research on the immune response to SARS-CoV-2. The samples were drawn from two sources: the first 160 participants of the ongoing ImmuneRACE study, and about 1,300 subjects contributed by 6 global collaborators. Nearly every sample came with metadata listing a de-identified subject ID, COVID-19 status, age in years and sex. HLA class I and class II types, where available, came from metadata supplied by the sample provider rather than from assay-based typing. Study-wide findings and limitations: Clinical and demographic metadata were provided uncurated, with the amount varying by source and participant.

From a lookup of the germline V gene, CDR1 and CDR2 are SQVTM and ANQGSEA. There are 15 amino acids in the CDR3, from cysteine to phenylalanine inclusive. Only the CDR3 DNA is retained, 45 bases long and in frame from the first base. Ends trimmed: V by 6 bases, J by 4 bases; bases unmatched to a gene: 12. The collaborating institutions used their own protocols to collect whole blood in K2EDTA tubes. For TCRbeta analysis, collaborators shipped samples as frozen whole blood, isolated PBMCs, or DNA extracted from either of those sample types. A word on this clone: Its binding antigen is unknown. It has no much larger one-base neighbor in the sample; base qualities were not kept.

TCRbeta CDR3 regions were amplified from genomic DNA using the immunoSEQ Assay, a bias-controlled multiplex PCR. In the original analysis: Nucleated cell counts per sample were estimated from amplification of reference gene primers within the assay. To quantify the absolute abundance of each unique TCRbeta CDR3 rearrangement, sequence reads were collapsed and filtered. For each sample, productive Simpson clonality was calculated as the square root of Simpson's diversity index across productive rearrangements. What TCRdb holds here is the immuneACCESS table cut down to in-frame rearrangements. Part of the clones is not present; checked against another copy, under half of the missing clones reflect an unresolved V gene, and the others are unexplained. The D gene and trimming were derived from the DNA, and the V and J assignments and clone size from that table. A total of tens of thousands of clones appear in this sample, roughly 85% of them only once. The top ten clones comprise roughly 12% of the sample.

The chain is made from TRBV29-1 and TRBJ2-7, with 10 middle bases fitting TRBD1. This sequence was found in a human donor in a cohort sampled during active COVID-19. What was sequenced was peripheral blood. The DNA sequence is TGCAGCGTCAGGACCGGGACAGGGGAAGTTTACGAGCAGTACTTC. The resulting protein is CSVRTGTGEVYEQYF.